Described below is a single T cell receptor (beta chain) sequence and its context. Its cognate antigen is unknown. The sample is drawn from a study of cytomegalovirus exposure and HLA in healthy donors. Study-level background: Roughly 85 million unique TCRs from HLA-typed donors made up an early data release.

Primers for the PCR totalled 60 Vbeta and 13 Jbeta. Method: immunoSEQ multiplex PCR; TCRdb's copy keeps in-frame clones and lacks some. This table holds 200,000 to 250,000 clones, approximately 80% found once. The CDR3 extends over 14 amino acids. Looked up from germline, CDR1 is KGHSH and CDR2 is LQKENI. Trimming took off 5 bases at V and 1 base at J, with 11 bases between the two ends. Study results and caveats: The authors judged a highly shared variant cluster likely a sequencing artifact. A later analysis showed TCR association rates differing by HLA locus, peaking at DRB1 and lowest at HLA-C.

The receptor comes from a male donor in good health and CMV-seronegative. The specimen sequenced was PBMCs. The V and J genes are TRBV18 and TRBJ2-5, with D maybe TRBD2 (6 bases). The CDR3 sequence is CASSNGGTQETQYF. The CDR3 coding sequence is TGTGCCAGCTCAAATGGCGGGACCCAAGAGACCCAGTACTTC. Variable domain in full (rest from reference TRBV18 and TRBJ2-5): NAGVMQNPRHLVRRRGQEARLRCSPMKGHSHVYWYRQLPEEGLKFMVYLQKENIIDESGMPKERFSAEFPKEGPSILRIQQVVRGDSAAYFCASSNGGTQETQYFGPGTRLLVL.